This TCR beta chain came from a study of control samples from healthy donors and cancer patients. This clone occurred many times. Repertoires were generated with immunoSEQ multiplex PCR, while TCRdb's copy carries only in-frame clones and drops some. The sample shows 75,000 to 100,000 clones, about 88% of them seen only once. The CDR3 has 16 amino acids. Trimming took off 0 bases at V and 7 bases at J, with 16 bases between the two ends. Germline CDR1 is LGHDT and CDR2 is YNNKEL (reference sequence). This receptor was obtained from a woman between 45 and 65 years old in good health. The J gene is TRBJ1-5, the V gene TRBV3-1 (or the pseudogene TRBV3-2); D gene uncertain. The source material was blood. The CDR3 nucleotides read TGTGCCAGCAGCCAAGAGTTTTCAGGCAGTCACCAGCCCCAGCATTTT. This codes for CASSQEFSGSHQPQHF.